These 10 T cell receptor beta chains originate from one sample sequenced in a study of T cell responses to AZD1222 COVID-19 vaccine. Data came from immunoSEQ multiplex PCR; TCRdb stores just in-frame clones and leaves some out. The sample contains about 180,000 clones, 90% of which appear only once. The specimen comprised peripheral blood, sampled on day 0 of AZD1222 vaccination. These receptors were collected from an adult in good health.

The genes are TRBV15 and TRBJ1-1; a weak D match, TRBD1 (5 bases). The CDR3 runs to 15 residues. Trimming stripped 2 bases from V and 0 bases from J, with 10 bases between. Germline values: CDR1 LNHNV, CDR2 YYDKDF (reference sequence). The CDR3 nucleotides read TGTGCCACCAGCAGACAGAGGGGCATGAACACTGAAGCTTTCTTT. It is translated as CATSRQRGMNTEAFF.

The chain combines TRBV29-1 with TRBJ1-1; perhaps TRBD1 as D (5 bases). The CDR3 consists of 14 residues. Germline V gene lookup returns CDR1 SQVTM and CDR2 ANQGSEA. The germline V and J ends were trimmed by 8 bases and 6 bases, with 22 bases remaining between them. The CDR3 nucleotides are TGCAGCCGCCCCAGGGTTAGGAAGGCCCCTGAAGCTTTCTTT. This sequence encodes CSRPRVRKAPEAFF.

The chain joins TRBV7-9 to TRBJ2-7, with 7 bases that match TRBD2. The junction had 9 bases not matched to a gene; V was cut back by 4 bases and J by 0 bases. Germline assignment: CDR1 SEHNR and CDR2 FQNEAQ (reference sequence). The CDR3 consists of 16 residues. The CDR3 DNA follows: TGTGCCAGCAGCTCGCCCCCAGGCGGGAGCTCCTACGAGCAGTACTTC. Protein product: CASSSPPGGSSYEQYF.

J is TRBJ1-2 and V is TRBV6-5, with D unresolved. CDR3 length: 15 residues. Trimming removed 0 bases at V and 3 bases at J, with 11 bases between. Germline CDR1 MNHEY, CDR2 SVGAGI. The CDR3 region is CASSYSGGEDYGYTF. Written as DNA, the CDR3 is TGTGCCAGCAGTTACTCGGGCGGGGAAGACTATGGCTACACCTTC.

The J gene is TRBJ2-3, the V gene TRBV7-2, with D perhaps assigned TRBD1 or TRBD2 (5 bases each). Germline CDR1 is SGHTA and CDR2 is FQGNSA. The CDR3 extends over 17 amino acids. Trimming left V 5 bases short and J 2 bases short, with 20 bases between. The CDR3 DNA sequence: TGTGCCAGCAGCACCAACCGGGGCCTCGCCCCCACAGATACGCAGTATTTT. It codes for CASSTNRGLAPTDTQYF.

The V gene is TRBV6-5, the J gene TRBJ2-2, with D possibly TRBD1 on 6 matching bases. Trimming pared 10 bases from V and 3 bases from J, leaving 18 bases between. CDR3 length equals 15 residues. Germline V gene sequence: CDR1 MNHEY, CDR2 SVGAGI. Here the CDR3 DNA reads TGTGCCACCAAAGGGGGACGGAGGTACACCGGGGAGCTGTTTTTT. This sequence encodes CATKGGRRYTGELFF.

The CDR3 loop is CASSYHRGYEQYF. CDR3 in DNA: TGTGCCAGCAGTTATCACAGGGGCTACGAGCAGTACTTC. The chain couples TRBV6-6 to TRBJ2-7, with 7 positions matching TRBD1. The CDR3 has 13 amino acids. V shed 3 bases and J 3 bases; nucleotides not matched to a gene: 2. Germline V gene lookup returns CDR1 MNHNY and CDR2 SVGAGI (reference sequence).

DNA for the CDR3: TGTGCCAGCAGCTTAAGGTCAGGGCGGTTCGCTTTCTTT. It is translated as CASSLRSGRFAFF. The chain employs TRBV7-2 and TRBJ1-1; possible D gene TRBD1, 5 bases. CDR1 and CDR2 (germline): SGHTA, FQGNSA. This CDR3 is built from 13 residues. Between the trimmed V and J ends, which lost 2 bases and 11 bases, there was a span of 15 bases.

The J gene is TRBJ2-7, the V gene TRBV29-1; 7 nucleotides match TRBD1. V trimming: 5 bases; J trimming: 2 bases; junction bases outside the gene matches: 12. The CDR3 runs to 15 residues. Germline CDR1 and CDR2: SQVTM and ANQGSEA. CDR3 DNA: TGCAGCGTTTCCTCCCTCGGGCAGGGGGCCTACGAGCAGTACTTC. This sequence encodes CSVSSLGQGAYEQYF.

The rearrangement uses TRBV5-6 and TRBJ2-7; D possibly corresponds to TRBD1 (6 bases). The CDR3 sequence is 15 residues long. The V gene lost 1 base and the J gene lost 2 bases, with 13 bases spanning the gap. Germline CDR1 and CDR2: SGHDT and YYEEEE. The CDR3: CASSLPQGPTYEQYF. The CDR3 DNA reads TGTGCCAGCAGCTTGCCCCAGGGGCCCACCTACGAGCAGTACTTC.